A selection of T cell receptor beta chains follows, all from one sample in a study of cytomegalovirus exposure and HLA in healthy donors. Assay: immunoSEQ multiplex PCR; the TCRdb copy retains only in-frame clones and omits some. The table includes 200,000 to 250,000 clones, around nine tenths detected once. Material: PBMCs. These receptors were taken from a woman between 18 and 30 years old in good health and CMV-seronegative. Each CDR3 is given with its conserved first and last residue. A D gene is named only where the DNA matches it firmly. Some rows mark clone size as missing; the rest say once, few, many or name a class of expanded clone.

CASSFQRDRPNTGELFF	TGTGCCAGCAGCTTCCAAAGAGACAGGCCGAACACCGGGGAGCTGTTTTTT	NA	TRBJ2-2	TRBV7-9	NA
CASSYEVESVEQFF	TGTGCCAGCAGTTACGAGGTCGAAAGCGTAGAGCAGTTCTTC	NA	TRBJ2-1	TRBV6-5	NA
CASSHGGLAGGTDTQYF	TGCGCCAGCAGCCACGGGGGACTAGCGGGGGGCACAGATACGCAGTATTTT	TRBD2	TRBJ2-3	TRBV4-3	NA
CASSQAGTGTDQPQHF	TGTGCCAGCAGCCAAGCCGGGACAGGGACGGATCAGCCCCAGCATTTT	TRBD1	TRBJ1-5	TRBV7-9	NA
CASSFPSGSYEQYF	TGCGCCAGCAGCTTCCCTAGCGGGAGCTACGAGCAGTACTTC	TRBD2	TRBJ2-7	TRBV5-1	NA
CASSLPRLAGDDEQFF	TGTGCCAGCAGCTTACCTAGACTAGCGGGAGACGATGAGCAGTTCTTC	TRBD2	TRBJ2-1	TRBV11-2	NA
CASSLTRERGNEQFF	TGTGCCAGCAGTTTAACCCGGGAGCGGGGGAATGAGCAGTTCTTC	TRBD2	TRBJ2-1	TRBV27	NA
CASGGLGRTNTEAFF	TGCGCCAGCGGAGGACTAGGGCGGACCAACACTGAAGCTTTCTTT	NA	TRBJ1-1	TRBV10-2	NA
CASSFLMSGGANEQFF	TGTGCCAGCAGCTTCCTAATGAGCGGGGGGGCTAATGAGCAGTTCTTC	TRBD2	TRBJ2-1	TRBV7-9	NA
CASSLEGLPKNIQYF	TGTGCCAGCTCACTTGAGGGACTACCCAAAAACATTCAGTACTTC	TRBD2	TRBJ2-4	TRBV18	NA
CSVEKGAVTIGYTF	TGCAGCGTTGAAAAGGGGGCCGTGACAATTGGCTACACCTTC	TRBD1	TRBJ1-2	TRBV29-1	NA
CASSPRGLNTEAFF	TGTGCCAGCAGCCCCAGGGGGCTGAACACTGAAGCTTTCTTT	TRBD1	TRBJ1-1	TRBV9	NA
CASNLGRTLVNEQFF	TGTGCCAGCAACCTAGGGAGGACCCTCGTCAATGAGCAGTTCTTC	NA	TRBJ2-1	TRBV6-6	NA
CASSPTGDHGYTF	TGTGCCAGCAGCCCGACAGGGGACCATGGCTACACCTTC	TRBD1	TRBJ1-2	TRBV7-2	NA
CASSLSSYEQYF	TGTGCCAGCAGCCTTAGTTCCTACGAGCAGTACTTC	NA	TRBJ2-7	TRBV7-9	few
CASSEGFGNQPQHF	TGTGCCAGCTCAGAGGGTTTTGGCAATCAGCCCCAGCATTTT	NA	TRBJ1-5	TRBV18	NA
CASSLGRAYTEAFF	TGTGCCAGCAGTTTAGGGAGGGCGTACACTGAAGCTTTCTTT	NA	TRBJ1-1	TRBV28	NA
CASSLRTGSHEQYF	TGTGCCAGCAGTTTAAGGACAGGGTCCCACGAGCAGTACTTC	TRBD1	TRBJ2-7	TRBV27	NA
CASSFGTGSLGTLHF	TGTGCCAGCAGCTTCGGGACAGGATCCCTTGGGACCCTCCACTTT	TRBD1	TRBJ1-6	TRBV5-6	NA
CASRGSTGGVYEQYF	TGTGCCAGTAGGGGATCGACAGGGGGCGTGTACGAGCAGTACTTC	TRBD1	TRBJ2-7	TRBV19	few
CASSPRTFVGELFF	TGTGCCAGCAGCCCGCGGACTTTTGTGGGGGAGCTGTTTTTT	NA	TRBJ2-2	TRBV7-9	NA
CASSLGLAGGRVEQFF	TGTGCCAGCAGTTTAGGGCTAGCGGGGGGGCGGGTCGAGCAGTTCTTC	TRBD2	TRBJ2-1	TRBV27	NA
CASSRDRVDTEAFF	TGTGCCAGCTCACGTGACAGGGTCGACACTGAAGCTTTCTTT	TRBD1	TRBJ1-1	TRBV18	NA
CASSLARSSNEQFF	TGTGCCAGCAGCTTAGCTCGGAGTAGCAATGAGCAGTTCTTC	NA	TRBJ2-1	TRBV11-2	NA
CASSRVSAGTGSSGANVLTF	TGCGCCAGCAGCCGAGTCTCCGCCGGGACAGGGAGCTCTGGGGCCAACGTCCTGACTTTC	TRBD1	TRBJ2-6	TRBV4-1	NA
CASSLNSGTWSNTQYF	TGCGCCAGCAGCCTAAATTCAGGGACATGGTCTAATACGCAGTATTTT	NA	TRBJ2-3	TRBV4-1	NA
CASSRGQGYEQYF	TGTGCCAGCAGTAGGGGACAGGGTTACGAGCAGTACTTC	TRBD1	TRBJ2-7	TRBV6-6	NA
CASSEVRKPGYGYTF	TGTGCCAGTAGCGAGGTACGGAAGCCTGGCTATGGCTACACCTTC	NA	TRBJ1-2	TRBV19	NA
CASSQAPSHGQPNTEAFF	TGCGCCAGCAGCCAAGCCCCCAGCCATGGACAGCCGAACACTGAAGCTTTCTTT	NA	TRBJ1-1	TRBV4-3	NA
CASSPTSTVDGYNSPLHF	TGTGCCAGCAGCCCCACGTCGACAGTAGATGGGTATAATTCACCCCTCCACTTT	NA	TRBJ1-6	TRBV9	NA
CASSTSGRSYEQYF	TGTGCCAGCAGCACTAGCGGGAGGTCCTACGAGCAGTACTTC	TRBD2	TRBJ2-7	TRBV5-6	NA
CASSVGDISAGGSYEQYF	TGTGCCAGCAGCGTAGGGGATATTAGTGCGGGGGGCTCCTACGAGCAGTACTTC	TRBD2	TRBJ2-7	TRBV9	NA
CASRLDSPLHF	TGTGCCAGCCGATTAGATTCACCCCTCCACTTT	NA	TRBJ1-6	TRBV6-5	NA
CASSQAVYPYNEQFF	TGTGCCAGCAGCCAAGCAGTTTACCCTTACAATGAGCAGTTCTTC	NA	TRBJ2-1	TRBV14	NA
CASSLAGQGYEQYF	TGCGCCAGCAGCTTGGCTGGACAGGGATACGAGCAGTACTTC	TRBD1	TRBJ2-7	TRBV5-1	NA
CATSRDYQPQHF	TGTGCCACCAGCAGGGACTATCAGCCCCAGCATTTT	NA	TRBJ1-5	TRBV15	NA
CSLGSRGGYTF	TGCAGTCTGGGCAGCAGGGGTGGCTACACCTTC	NA	TRBJ1-2	TRBV20-1	NA